These 2 T cell receptor beta chains were sequenced from one sample in a study of Ad26.COV2.S vaccination and SARS-CoV-2 variants (TCRdb year 2021). The intended sense of this specimen's treatment or condition label: roughly 18 received Ad26.COV2.S at low or high dose, single or two shots; 5 received placebo; per-sample allocation not given. Repertoires of vaccine and placebo recipients were sequenced from samples taken on day 63 after the first injection. Library generation was performed with the immunoSEQ multiplex PCR assay. As stored in TCRdb, this immuneACCESS dataset retains in-frame rearrangements with V and J assigned. A fraction of the clones does not appear; measured against another copy, unresolved V genes explain less than half of the discrepancy, and the remainder lacks a known reason. This sample gives some 340,000 clones in total; over 80% of them show up just once. About 2.1% of the sample goes to the ten largest clones.

The specimen was peripheral blood, collected in a trial of Ad26.COV2.S vaccine versus placebo. The source of these receptors is a person aged 18-60 years who received the Ad26.COV2.S COVID-19 vaccine or a placebo.

The chain employs TRBV5-1 and TRBJ1-3; D might be TRBD1 (6 bases). Between the trimmed V and J ends, which lost 4 bases and 0 bases, there was a span of 20 bases. The CDR3 consists of 18 residues. Germline V CDR1 and CDR2: SGHRS, YFSETQ. The DNA for the CDR3 is TGCGCCAGCAGCCAAGGGGGTACTTATACCCGCTCTGGAAACACCATATATTTT. It codes for CASSQGGTYTRSGNTIYF. The entire variable domain, with the rest obtained from reference TRBV5-1 and TRBJ1-3, is as follows: KAGVTQTPRYLIKTRGQQVTLSCSPISGHRSVSWYQQTPGQGLQFLFEYFSETQRNKGNFPGRFSGRQFSNSRSEMNVSTLELGDSALYLCASSQGGTYTRSGNTIYFGEGSWLTVV.

This chain links TRBV19 with TRBJ1-6, with D unresolved. The CDR3 extends over 16 amino acids. The V end lost 4 bases, the J end lost 7 bases, and 17 bases lay between the germline ends. The germline V gene encodes CDR1 LNHDA and CDR2 SQIVND (reference sequence). The CDR3, as DNA: TGTGCCAGTAGTACCCCGGGGTCCGGGAGGAATTCACCCCTCCACTTT. Translating it yields CASSTPGSGRNSPLHF.